The rows below give T cell receptor beta chains drawn from one sample of a study of blood T cells in healthy people across ages. From the 5' RACE reads, TCRdb called clonotypes with MiXCR, one entry per CDR3 protein. Of more than 900,000 distinct CDR3 sequences listed, about 27% were seen once; the top ten hold 10%. These records were also assigned to another study, of T cells of mothers and their children.

The sample was blood. The receptors were sampled from a woman in her thirties or forties in good health. Both conserved end residues are part of each CDR3. The D gene is left open where the match is weak. The listing skips clone size in some rows; elsewhere it reads once, few, many or a size class.

V gene	J gene	D gene	clone size	CDR3 DNA	CDR3 protein
TRBV6-2/TRBV6-3	TRBJ1-2	-	once	TGTGCCAGCAGTTCCGATCGGCGACAGACATTCTATGGCTACACCTTC	CASSSDRRQTFYGYTF
TRBV3-1	TRBJ2-7	TRBD2	few	TGTGCCAGCAGCCGGGCGGGGGGGGCCACCTACGAGCAGTACTTC	CASSRAGGATYEQYF
TRBV20-1	TRBJ2-4	-	many	TGCAGTGCTAGGATGGGGAGAGCCAAAAACATTCAGTACTTC	CSARMGRAKNIQYF
TRBV6-2/TRBV6-3	TRBJ1-1	-	many	TGTGCCAGCAGGACGGTGAACACTGAAGCTTTCTTT	CASRTVNTEAFF
TRBV4-3	TRBJ1-2	-	-	TGCGCCAGCAGCCAAGGGATACAATACAGGGAAGAATATGGCTACACCTTC	CASSQGIQYREEYGYTF
TRBV30	TRBJ1-4	-	-	TGTGCCTGGTCCATAGGGGGGAAGTGGAATGAAAAACTGTTTTTT	CAWSIGGKWNEKLFF
TRBV6-8	TRBJ2-2	TRBD1	-	TGTGCCAGCAGCCTATCTGGACAGGCGAACACCGGGGAGCTGTTTTTT	CASSLSGQANTGELFF
TRBV7-2	TRBJ1-6	-	-	TGTGCCAGCAGCGCATACAAGGGTTCACCCCTCCACTTT	CASSAYKGSPLHF
TRBV12-3/TRBV12-4	TRBJ2-3	TRBD2	-	TGTGCCAGCAGATCCGGACTAGCGGGGGGAGGGCGCACAGATACGCAGTATTTT	CASRSGLAGGGRTDTQYF
TRBV20-1	TRBJ1-2	TRBD1	-	TGCAGTGCTAGTAGGGGGCCAGGGGGCGGTGGCTACACCTTC	CSASRGPGGGGYTF
TRBV14	TRBJ2-7	-	-	TGTGCCAGCAGCCAAGAACGCCCACAGGGCTACTCCTACGAGCAGTACTTC	CASSQERPQGYSYEQYF
TRBV6-5	TRBJ1-1	-	-	TGTGCCAGCAGTTATACTAAGAACACTGAAGCTTTCTTT	CASSYTKNTEAFF
TRBV20-1	TRBJ2-5	-	few	TGCAGTGCTAGCCCTCGGGAGACCCAGTACTTC	CSASPRETQYF
TRBV5-1	TRBJ2-7	-	-	TGCGCCGGCAGCTTGGCCCAGAACTACGAGCAGTACTTC	CAGSLAQNYEQYF
TRBV6-2/TRBV6-3	TRBJ2-1	-	-	TGTGCCACCACTGGGACACTATCCTACAATGAGCAGTTCTTC	CATTGTLSYNEQFF
TRBV9	TRBJ1-6	-	-	TGTGCCAGCAGCCCCGATGGGGGGGAGTCTTCACCCCTCCACTTT	CASSPDGGESSPLHF
TRBV23-1	TRBJ2-3	TRBD2	-	TGCGCCAGCAGTCGTGCTAGCGGGCCTAGCACAGATACGCAGTATTTT	CASSRASGPSTDTQYF
TRBV2	TRBJ1-2	-	few	TGTGCCAGCAGTGAGCCCAGGGTTGGCTACACCTTC	CASSEPRVGYTF
TRBV6-6	TRBJ1-3	-	-	TGTGCCAGCAGTTACTCCCAGGGTAATTCCGGAAACACCATATATTTT	CASSYSQGNSGNTIYF
TRBV25-1	TRBJ2-1	TRBD2	-	TGTGCCAGCAGTGAGCTGGAACTAGCGGGGCGAAATGAGCAGTTCTTC	CASSELELAGRNEQFF
TRBV6-5	TRBJ1-1	-	few	TGTGCCAGCAGTTACTCGATTCTGGATGAAGCTTTCTTT	CASSYSILDEAFF
TRBV7-2	TRBJ2-7	TRBD2	many	TGTGCCAGCAGCGTACTAGCGGGGGCCTACGAGCAGTACTTC	CASSVLAGAYEQYF
TRBV12-3/TRBV12-4	TRBJ2-5	TRBD1	many	TGTGCCAGCAGCCCTATGGGACAGGGGTGGCTGGAGACCCAGTACTTC	CASSPMGQGWLETQYF
TRBV7-7	TRBJ2-3	TRBD1	few	TGTGCTAGCAGTCGGCAGGGGACAGGTACGCAGTATTTT	CASSRQGTGTQYF
TRBV28	TRBJ2-7	-	many	TGTGCCAGCAGCCGCAAGGGGCAGACCCTCTACGAGCAGTACTTC	CASSRKGQTLYEQYF
TRBV20-1	TRBJ2-1	-	-	TGCAGTACTAGAGTTAGGGCAGTCCTCCTCGACAATGAGCAGTTCTTC	CSTRVRAVLLDNEQFF
TRBV9	TRBJ2-1	-	-	TGTGCCAGCAGCGTAGCGGTATGGAATGAGCAGTTCTTC	CASSVAVWNEQFF
TRBV5-5	TRBJ2-2	TRBD1	-	TGTGCCAGCACTGCGGACTGGACAGGCACCGGGGAGCTGTTTTTT	CASTADWTGTGELFF
TRBV3-1	TRBJ2-7	-	-	TGTGCCAGCAGGCAGAAGGACAGTTCAGGTGGGAACGAGCAGTACTTC	CASRQKDSSGGNEQYF
TRBV29-1	TRBJ2-6	-	-	TGCAGCGTTGCCGAGGGGACGGTTTCCGGGGCCGACGTCCTGACTTTC	CSVAEGTVSGADVLTF
TRBV6-6	TRBJ2-1	TRBD1	-	TGTGCCAGCAGCCGACAGGGGAAGGTCAATGAGCAGTTCTTC	CASSRQGKVNEQFF
TRBV28	TRBJ1-5	-	-	TGTGCCAGCAGGTTACAGGGTCTTGGCGGGCCCCAGCATTTT	CASRLQGLGGPQHF
TRBV29-1	TRBJ1-1	-	-	TGCAGCGTTGAAGATCAGGGAGGCACTGAAGCTTTCTTT	CSVEDQGGTEAFF
TRBV7-6	TRBJ1-2	-	-	TGTGCCAGCAGCTTAGCACAGGGTCATAACTATGGCTACACCTTC	CASSLAQGHNYGYTF
TRBV4-3	TRBJ1-1	-	-	TGCGCCAGCAGCCAAGGCCTGAGGGGTGAAGCTTTCTTT	CASSQGLRGEAFF
TRBV4-1	TRBJ2-4	TRBD1	few	TGCGCCAGCAGCCCCGGGCGAGGACAGGGGGGAAAAAACATTCAGTACTTC	CASSPGRGQGGKNIQYF
TRBV6-6	TRBJ2-1	TRBD1	many	TGTGCCAGCAGTCGACGACAGGGCCAACACAATGAGCAGTTCTTC	CASSRRQGQHNEQFF
TRBV5-1	TRBJ1-5	-	-	TGCGCCAGCAGCTTGGGGACCCTCGGCGATCAGCCCCAGCATTTT	CASSLGTLGDQPQHF
TRBV28	TRBJ2-7	-	-	TGTGCCAGCACCTCTGAGTACGAGCAGTACTTC	CASTSEYEQYF
TRBV20-1	TRBJ2-7	-	-	TGCAGTGCTAGAGATCCCAGCGGTCTATCCTACGAGCAGTACTTC	CSARDPSGLSYEQYF